The present T cell receptor beta chain was sequenced within a study of early T cells in non-severe SARS-CoV-2 infection (dated by TCRdb to the early 2020s). For the wider study: Because TCR sequencing relied on bulk RNA taken from unsorted whole blood, pairing of alpha and beta chains was not possible. Paper-wide results and their limitations: VDJdb matching was skewed toward anti-spike CD8 responses and likely underestimated virus-specific expansions by missing private and CD4 specificities.

Points on this clonotype: Its antigen is not yet known. Base qualities are not provided; no much larger clone lies one nucleotide away.

Taken from cysteine to phenylalanine, the CDR3 has 13 residues. The retained sequence is limited to the CDR3, 39 bases, with the frame set at the first base. At the junction V is shortened by 2 bases and J by 8 bases, with 12 bases in between. CDR1 and CDR2 are drawn from the germline V gene: MDHEN, SYDVKM. Set within a cohort of healthcare workers in London, UK, this nested case-control study involved weekly PCR testing of nasopharyngeal swabs along with blood sampling. Healthcare workers were enrolled in the week of the UK lockdown, from 23 to 31 March 2020, and were followed every week for up to about 16 weeks. Libraries were constructed by 5' RACE. TCRdb records NextSeq 500 as the sequencer. The TCR library protocol attached unique molecular identifiers to individual cDNA molecules to correct for sequencing error and PCR bias. TCR alpha and beta chains were both sequenced, and the abundances of alpha and beta sequences in each sample were closely correlated with each other. The paper's data handling went like this. V gene, J gene and CDR3 annotation of TCR sequences was performed with Decombinator V4. Expanded TCRs were defined as changing significantly between any two time points under a Poisson model with p below 0.0001. TCR abundances were normalised to the total number of TCRs sequenced per sample and were expressed as counts per million. MAIT TCRs were defined by TRAV1-2 paired with TRAJ12, TRAJ20 or TRAJ33, and iNKT TCRs by TRAV10 paired with TRAJ18. VDJdb, accessed 1 November 2021, was searched for CMV, EBV and SARS-CoV-2 annotated TCRs, with TCRs annotated for multiple antigens excluded. TCRdb reran the public reads through fastp at Q25 and MiXCR, keeping productive beta chains. Duplicate CDR3 protein sequences are folded into a single record with the most common DNA and genes. TCRdb, not the original authors, processed these V and J calls. Across this sample there are roughly 80,000 distinct CDR3 sequences, with around 6% seen only once. The top ten constitute roughly 7.8% of the sample.

What was sequenced was whole blood. The sequence is built from TRBV28 and TRBJ1-2; the D gene lacks a confident call. The sequence was collected from an adult who was a healthcare worker with PCR-confirmed SARS-CoV-2 infection or an uninfected control (not recorded which). The nucleotide sequence reads TGTGCCAGCAGTTTAAAATTCTGGGCGGGCTACACCTTC. Its protein product is CASSLKFWAGYTF.